Only a few counts were recorded for the clone carrying this T cell receptor beta chain. The sample is drawn from a study of early T cells in non-severe SARS-CoV-2 infection. Study overall: Unsorted whole blood bulk RNA was sequenced, with unpaired chains.

The CDR3 extends over 17 amino acids. The germline V and J ends were trimmed by 7 bases and 6 bases, with 25 bases remaining between them. Unique molecular identifiers were affixed to single, distinct cDNA molecules. TCRdb reanalysed the 5' RACE reads using MiXCR and keeps one entry per CDR3 protein. The table records about 25,000 distinct CDR3 sequences, more than 4% of them present only once. The chain has TRBV12-3 or TRBV12-4 and TRBJ1-5; the D gene is possibly TRBD1 (5 bases). This TCR was recovered from an adult who was a healthcare worker with PCR-confirmed SARS-CoV-2 infection or an uninfected control (not recorded which). The sequencing input was whole blood. The CDR3: CASMGRGGKTSLQPQHF. The CDR3, as DNA: TGTGCCAGCATGGGACGTGGCGGCAAAACCTCCCTTCAGCCCCAGCATTTT.